The T cell receptor (beta chain) described here comes from a study of T cell changes during pregnancy in multiple sclerosis. The data were produced by immunoSEQ multiplex PCR, yet TCRdb's version contains in-frame clones alone and is incomplete. The sample shows under 70,000 clones, around 94% of them seen only once. The V end lost 1 base, the J end lost 3 bases, and 10 bases lay between the germline ends. CDR3 length equals 14 residues. Per the germline V gene, CDR1 is SGHTA and CDR2 is FQGNSA. The chain has TRBV7-2 and TRBJ2-7; no definite D call. The source of this sequence is a female donor in good health, enrolled as a control in a pregnancy study. The sequences come from peripheral blood, collected in the third trimester of pregnancy. CDR3 amino acids: CASSLDYTSYEQYF. CDR3 coding DNA: TGTGCCAGCAGCTTAGATTACACCAGCTACGAGCAGTACTTC.